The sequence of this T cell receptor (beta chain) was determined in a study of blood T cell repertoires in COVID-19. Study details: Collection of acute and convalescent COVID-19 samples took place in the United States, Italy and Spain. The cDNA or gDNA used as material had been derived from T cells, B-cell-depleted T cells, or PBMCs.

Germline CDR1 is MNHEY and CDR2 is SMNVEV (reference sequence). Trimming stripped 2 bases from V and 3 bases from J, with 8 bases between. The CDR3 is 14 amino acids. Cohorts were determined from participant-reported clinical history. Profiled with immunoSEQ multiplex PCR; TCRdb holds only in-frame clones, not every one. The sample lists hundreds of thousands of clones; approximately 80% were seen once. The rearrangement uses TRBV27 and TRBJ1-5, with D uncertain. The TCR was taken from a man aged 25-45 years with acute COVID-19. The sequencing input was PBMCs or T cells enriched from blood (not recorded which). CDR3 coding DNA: TGTGCCAGCAGTTTAATAGCCTACAATCAGCCCCAGCATTTT. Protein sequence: CASSLIAYNQPQHF.